In this sample, the clone carrying this T cell receptor beta chain turned up many times. Its target is not known. These data belong to a study of response to subunit inactivated influenza vaccine. A single record per CDR3 protein comes from TCRdb applying MiXCR to the RT-PCR reads. The data contain a few hundred thousand distinct CDR3 sequences, about 11% of them singletons. Study-wide results and caveats: Few additional T cells are recruited per seasonal influenza vaccination, authors suggested.

CDR3 length: 17 residues. The V segment lost 4 bases and the J segment 3 bases; nucleotides outside the gene matches: 14. CDR1 is LNHDA, CDR2 SQIVND, per germline (reference sequence). This same sample was also part of a study on T cells expressing NK-cell markers. That work contributes: Libraries used 5'RACE template switching adding universal primer site and UMIs.

The clonotype was recovered from a man in his forties or fifties who received an inactivated influenza vaccine. The specimen was PBMCs from blood, collected on the day of vaccination. The chain carries TRBV19 and TRBJ1-2; TRBD1 matches at 7 bases. CDR3 region: CASSRRDSRRLDYGYTF. In DNA, the CDR3 is TGTGCCAGTAGTAGGAGGGACAGTCGGCGGTTAGACTATGGCTACACCTTC.